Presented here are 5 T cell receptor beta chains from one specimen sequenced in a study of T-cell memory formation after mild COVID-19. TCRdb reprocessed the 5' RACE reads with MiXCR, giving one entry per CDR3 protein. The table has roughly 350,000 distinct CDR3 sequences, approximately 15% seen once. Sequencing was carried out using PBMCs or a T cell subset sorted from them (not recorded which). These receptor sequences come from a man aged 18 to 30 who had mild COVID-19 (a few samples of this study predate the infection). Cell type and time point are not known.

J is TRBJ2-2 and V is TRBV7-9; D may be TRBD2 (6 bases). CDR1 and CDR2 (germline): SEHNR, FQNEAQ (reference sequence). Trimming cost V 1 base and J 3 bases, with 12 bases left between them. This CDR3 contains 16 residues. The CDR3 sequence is CASSLGRGTYTGELFF. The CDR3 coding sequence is TGTGCCAGCAGCTTAGGGCGGGGCACCTACACCGGGGAGCTGTTTTTT. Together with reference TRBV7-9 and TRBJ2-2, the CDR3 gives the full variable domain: DTGVSQNPRHKITKRGQNVTFRCDPISEHNRLYWYRQTLGQGPEFLTYFQNEAQLEKSRLLSDRFSAERPKGSFSTLEIQRTEQGDSAMYLCASSLGRGTYTGELFFGEGSRLTVL.

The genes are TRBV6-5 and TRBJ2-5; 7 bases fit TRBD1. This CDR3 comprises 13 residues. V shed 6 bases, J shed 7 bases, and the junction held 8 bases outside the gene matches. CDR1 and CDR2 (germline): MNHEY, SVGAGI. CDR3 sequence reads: CASRSTGVPTQYF. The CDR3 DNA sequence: TGTGCCAGCAGATCCACAGGGGTACCGACCCAGTACTTC.

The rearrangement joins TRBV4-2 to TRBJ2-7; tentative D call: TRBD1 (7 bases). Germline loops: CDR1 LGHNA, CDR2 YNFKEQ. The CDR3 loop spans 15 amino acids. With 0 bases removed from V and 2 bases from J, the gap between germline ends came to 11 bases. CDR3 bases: TGTGCCAGCAGCCAAGAGGCGGGACAGCCCTACGAGCAGTACGTC. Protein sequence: CASSQEAGQPYEQYV.

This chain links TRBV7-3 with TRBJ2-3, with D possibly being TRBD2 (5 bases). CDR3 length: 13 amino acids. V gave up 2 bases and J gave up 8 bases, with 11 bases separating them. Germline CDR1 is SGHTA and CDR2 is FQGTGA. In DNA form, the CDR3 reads TGTGCCAGCAGCTTAGACCGGGGAGTTACGCAGTATTTT. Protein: CASSLDRGVTQYF.

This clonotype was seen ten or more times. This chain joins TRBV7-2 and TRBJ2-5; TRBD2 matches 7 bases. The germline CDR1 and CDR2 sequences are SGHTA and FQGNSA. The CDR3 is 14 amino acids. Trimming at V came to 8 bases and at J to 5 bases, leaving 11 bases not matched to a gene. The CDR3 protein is CASAIGGGMETQYF. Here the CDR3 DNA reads TGTGCCAGCGCCATTGGGGGAGGGATGGAGACCCAGTACTTC.